This is a list of T cell receptor beta chains from one sample in a study of T cells after yellow fever vaccination. Using its own MiXCR run on the 5' RACE reads, TCRdb lists one record per CDR3 protein. The sample yields about 300,000 distinct CDR3 sequences, approximately 10% seen once. Here the sequenced sample was CD4+ T cells sorted from PBMCs, taken 5 days after the yellow fever booster vaccination. Every receptor here comes from a man between 18 and 29 years old who received the YFV17D yellow fever vaccine. CDR3s include the opening cysteine and the closing phenylalanine or tryptophan. A D gene is named only where the DNA matches it firmly. The size field is filled for only some rows; it gives once, few, many or a size class.

j_call	d_call	clone_size	v_call	cdr3_aa	cdr3_nt
TRBJ2-5	-	many	TRBV5-1	CASSSVAGAGETQYF	TGCGCCAGCAGCTCCGTGGCGGGGGCGGGAGAGACCCAGTACTTC
TRBJ2-1	TRBD2	many	TRBV4-3	CASSQHLAGNNEQFF	TGCGCCAGCAGCCAACATCTAGCGGGGAACAATGAGCAGTTCTTC
TRBJ2-1	TRBD1	many	TRBV5-1	CASSGDRGNEQFF	TGCGCCAGCAGCGGAGACAGGGGGAACGAGCAGTTCTTC
TRBJ2-3	-	-	TRBV7-2	CASSFVAGASTDTQYF	TGTGCCAGCAGCTTCGTCGCGGGGGCTAGCACAGATACGCAGTATTTT
TRBJ2-5	-	many	TRBV11-2	CASSFRDTDWPGKETQYF	TGTGCCAGCAGCTTCCGGGACACCGATTGGCCCGGGAAAGAGACCCAGTACTTC
TRBJ2-3	TRBD2	-	TRBV6-5	CATLAGGTDTQYF	TGTGCCACCTTAGCGGGGGGCACAGATACGCAGTATTTT
TRBJ2-1	-	few	TRBV11-2	CASSTRGYDNEQFF	TGTGCCAGCAGCACCCGGGGGTACGACAATGAGCAGTTCTTC
TRBJ2-2	-	-	TRBV5-1	CASSLPGARGTGELFF	TGCGCCAGCAGCTTACCTGGGGCCAGGGGCACCGGGGAGCTGTTTTTT
TRBJ1-5	-	-	TRBV21-1	CASSLWTARPQHF	TGTGCCAGCAGCCTTTGGACAGCCCGGCCCCAGCATTTT
TRBJ1-2	-	-	TRBV4-3	CASSQRPAWHGYTF	TGCGCCAGCAGCCAACGACCGGCATGGCACGGCTACACCTTC
TRBJ2-3	-	few	TRBV20-1	CSASYWADTQYF	TGCAGTGCTTCGTATTGGGCGGATACGCAGTATTTT
TRBJ1-4	-	-	TRBV5-5	CASSLDWGSVSEKLFF	TGTGCCAGCAGCTTGGATTGGGGGTCAGTGAGCGAAAAACTGTTTTTT
TRBJ2-5	TRBD1	few	TRBV5-1	CASSSLGTGGEETQYF	TGCGCCAGCAGCTCGCTAGGGACAGGGGGCGAGGAGACCCAGTACTTC
TRBJ1-5	-	-	TRBV5-1	CASSLESGSYQPQHF	TGCGCCAGCAGCTTGGAGTCGGGTTCCTATCAGCCCCAGCATTTT
TRBJ1-1	-	few	TRBV4-1	CASSAEGTEAFF	TGCGCCAGCTCTGCGGAGGGAACTGAAGCTTTCTTT
TRBJ1-1	-	many	TRBV12-3/TRBV12-4	CASSRTEAFF	TGTGCCAGCAGCCGTACTGAAGCTTTCTTT